A few counts support the clone carrying this T cell receptor beta chain. The sample comes from a study of blood T cell repertoires in COVID-19. The wider study: Sites in the United States, Italy and Spain provided acute and convalescent COVID-19 samples.

Using immunoSEQ multiplex PCR, the repertoire was profiled, and TCRdb retains in-frame clones only, with some absent. Of about 130,000 clones listed, 70% to 90% were seen once; the top ten hold 0.95% to 1.5%. The V gene lost 4 bases and the J gene lost 0 bases, with 4 bases spanning the gap. The CDR3 spans 14 residues. Germline V gene sequence: CDR1 MDHEN, CDR2 SYDVKM. The receptor's source is a woman over 75 with acute or convalescent COVID-19. The chain uses TRBV28 and TRBJ2-6; D gene unclear. The sample comprised peripheral blood. CDR3 DNA: TGTGCCAGCAGTTCTACCTCTGGGGCCAACGTCCTGACTTTC. Translation gives CASSSTSGANVLTF.